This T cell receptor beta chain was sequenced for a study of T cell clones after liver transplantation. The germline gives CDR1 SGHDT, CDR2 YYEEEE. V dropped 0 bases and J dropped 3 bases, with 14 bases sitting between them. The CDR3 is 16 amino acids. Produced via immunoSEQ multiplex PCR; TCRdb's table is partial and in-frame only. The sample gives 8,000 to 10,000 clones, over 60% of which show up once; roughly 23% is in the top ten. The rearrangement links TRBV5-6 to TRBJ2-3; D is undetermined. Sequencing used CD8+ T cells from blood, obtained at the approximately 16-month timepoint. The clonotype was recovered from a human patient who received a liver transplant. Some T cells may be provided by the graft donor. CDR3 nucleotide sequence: TGTGCCAGCAGCTTGGACGGGTCCGTTATTACAGATACGCAGTATTTT. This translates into CASSLDGSVITDTQYF. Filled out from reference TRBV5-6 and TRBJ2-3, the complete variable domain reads DAGVTQSPTHLIKTRGQQVTLRCSPKSGHDTVSWYQQALGQGPQFIFQYYEEEERQRGNFPDRFSGHQFPNYSSELNVNALLLGDSALYLCASSLDGSVITDTQYFGPGTRLTVL.